The 30 T cell receptor beta chains below come from one sample, sequenced in a study of T cells in Graves' hyperthyroidism and ophthalmopathy. Amplification of TCR beta CDR3 regions used RNA as the template. The TCR CDR3 was amplified in a first-round RT-PCR using the HTBI primer set. TCRdb used MiXCR to reprocess the multiplex PCR reads, holding one entry per CDR3 protein. Seen here are around 290,000 distinct CDR3 sequences, approximately 15% observed once, and the top ten hold 55% to 60%. Sample: blood. These receptor sequences come from an older woman with Graves' ophthalmopathy.

J is TRBJ2-5 and V is TRBV20-1; no clear D. Germline CDR1 DFQATT, CDR2 SNEGSKA (reference sequence). The V end was cut by 0 bases, the J end by 1 base, with 6 bases between. This CDR3 spans 13 amino acids. CDR3 nucleotides: TGCAGTGCTAGAGATCAGGTCCAAGAGACCCAGTACTTC. It codes for CSARDQVQETQYF.

This clonotype occurred a few times. The rearrangement links TRBV4-3 to TRBJ2-3, with D tentatively TRBD1 (7 bases). CDR1 and CDR2 (germline): LGHNA, YSLEER. The CDR3 extends over 14 amino acids. V shed 3 bases and J shed 8 bases, with 15 bases lying between them. The CDR3 here is CASSHTQGGVTQYF. CDR3 DNA: TGCGCCAGCAGCCATACTCAGGGGGGTGTTACGCAGTATTTT.

The CDR3 sequence: CASSIRGTGVATEAFF. Here the CDR3 DNA reads TGTGCCAGTAGTATACGCGGGACAGGGGTGGCCACTGAAGCTTTCTTT. The chain links TRBV19 to TRBJ1-1; 10 bases agree with TRBD1. V shed 2 bases, J shed 4 bases, and the junction held 7 bases outside the gene matches. This CDR3 contains 16 residues. Germline CDR1 LNHDA, CDR2 SQIVND (reference sequence).

This clonotype was observed at least ten times. The chain is built from TRBV7-2 and TRBJ1-1; 8 nucleotides align to TRBD1. The CDR3 spans 14 residues. The V gene end was trimmed by 2 bases and the J gene end by 5 bases; junction bases not matched to a gene: 4. Germline values: CDR1 SGHTA, CDR2 FQGNSA. This CDR3 reads CASSLTTGETEAFF. CDR3 sequence (DNA): TGTGCCAGCAGCTTAACGACAGGGGAAACTGAAGCTTTCTTT.

This clonotype has a count of ten or more. The chain is built from TRBV20-1 and TRBJ1-1; D is ambiguous. The V and J ends lost 1 base and 4 bases respectively, with 10 bases between them. This CDR3 is 13 amino acids long. CDR1 is DFQATT, CDR2 SNEGSKA, per germline (reference sequence). The CDR3 loop is CSARGPQVTEAFF. CDR3 nucleotide sequence: TGCAGTGCTAGAGGCCCCCAGGTCACTGAAGCTTTCTTT.

This clonotype came up many times. This sequence joins TRBV7-2 and TRBJ2-3; 8 bases agree with TRBD2. CDR3 length: 13 residues. Germline-derived CDR1 and CDR2 are SGHTA and FQGNSA. With V trimmed by 5 bases and J by 6 bases, 4 bases remained unmatched. As DNA, the CDR3 is TGTGCCAGCAGCCAAGGACTAGCTGATACGCAGTATTTT. Translating gives CASSQGLADTQYF.

This rearrangement joins TRBV24-1 to TRBJ2-7; D is uncertain. This CDR3 comprises 11 residues. CDR1 is KGHDR, CDR2 SFDVKD, per germline. Trimming pared 3 bases from V and 4 bases from J, leaving 3 bases between. The CDR3 coding sequence is TGTGCCACCAGTGATGGGTACGAGCAGTACTTC. This sequence encodes CATSDGYEQYF.

This clonotype was counted ten times or more. The rearrangement links TRBV7-2 to TRBJ1-2; 9 positions match TRBD1. Germline lookup yields CDR1 SGHTA and CDR2 FQGNSA. J gave up 4 bases and V 5 bases, and 14 bases lay outside the gene matches. CDR3 size: 17 residues. Here the CDR3 DNA reads TGTGCCAGCAGCCCTGCCAGGCCGGGACAGGGAGTCTATGGCTACACCTTC. This gives the protein CASSPARPGQGVYGYTF.

This clonotype was observed many times. The J gene is TRBJ2-7, the V gene TRBV30, with TRBD1 matching over 8 bases. CDR1 and CDR2 from the germline V gene are GTSNPN and SVGIG (reference sequence). CDR3 length: 12 amino acids. V lost 8 bases and J lost 2; bases outside the gene matches: 5. The CDR3 DNA reads TGTGCCCGTGGACAGGGTACCTACGAGCAGTACTTC. It codes for CARGQGTYEQYF.

The chain joins TRBV2 to TRBJ2-3; tentative D call: TRBD2 (5 bases). Trimming stripped 0 bases from V and 5 bases from J, with 9 bases between. CDR3 size: 14 residues. The germline V gene encodes CDR1 SNHLY and CDR2 FYNNEI. The CDR3 loop reads CASSEAFGEDTQYF. CDR3 sequence (DNA): TGTGCCAGCAGTGAAGCGTTCGGGGAAGATACGCAGTATTTT.

The chain carries TRBV28 and TRBJ1-5; D is undetermined. This CDR3 region has 14 residues. V was pared by 6 bases and J by 2 bases, with 11 bases between. Germline assignment: CDR1 MDHEN and CDR2 SYDVKM. CDR3 nucleotide sequence: TGTGCCAGCAGACCCATGCAGGGCAATCAGCCCCAGCATTTT. It codes for CASRPMQGNQPQHF.

This clonotype showed up many times. The V and J genes are TRBV2 and TRBJ1-6, with a possible D match to TRBD1 (5 bases). V shed 4 bases and J shed 7 bases, with 11 bases lying between them. The CDR3 runs 14 residues. Germline CDR1 reads SNHLY; CDR2 reads FYNNEI. Here the CDR3 reads CASSVQGSNSPLHF. DNA for the CDR3: TGTGCCAGCAGTGTTCAGGGATCCAATTCACCCCTCCACTTT. Based on the CDR3 plus reference TRBV2 and TRBJ1-6, the full variable domain is EPEVTQTPSHQVTQMGQEVILRCVPISNHLYFYWYRQILGQKVEFLVSFYNNEISEKSEIFDDQFSVERPDGSNFTLKIRSTKLEDSAMYFCASSVQGSNSPLHFGNGTRLTVT.

Only a few counts were recorded for this clonotype. This sequence joins TRBV6-1 and TRBJ1-3; perhaps TRBD1 as D (6 bases). The CDR3 has 16 amino acids. Trimming stripped 5 bases from V and 3 bases from J, with 17 bases between. In germline, CDR1 is MNHNS, CDR2 SASEGT. CDR3 DNA: TGTGCCAGCAGTTATTCCCAGGGACAAAGTGGAAACACCATATATTTT. Its translation is CASSYSQGQSGNTIYF.

The gene calls are TRBV6-2 or TRBV6-3 and TRBJ1-3; possibly TRBD1 for D (5 bases). CDR1 is MNHEY, CDR2 SVGEGT, per germline. The germline V and J ends were trimmed by 2 bases and 7 bases, with 6 bases remaining between them. The length of the CDR3 is 12 residues. CDR3: CASSYRDNTIYF. The CDR3 bases are TGTGCCAGCAGTTACCGGGACAACACCATATATTTT.

The CDR3 here is CASSQFPGTGIQPQHF. Written as DNA, the CDR3 is TGCGCCAGCAGCCAATTCCCGGGGACAGGGATTCAGCCCCAGCATTTT. This rearrangement joins TRBV4-1 to TRBJ1-5; 9 bases agree with TRBD1. Germline trimming cut 2 bases from V and 6 bases from J; bases unmatched to any gene: 8. In germline, CDR1 is MGHRA, CDR2 YSYEKL. The CDR3 spans 16 residues.

A word on this clonotype: An end of the junction does not agree with germline; a read error may underlie this. The V gene is TRBV5-1, the J gene TRBJ1-6; D not certain. The germline CDR1 and CDR2 sequences are SGHRS and YFSETQ. The CDR3 totals 13 residues. This chain's CDR3 is CASSLVGLSPLHF. The CDR3 region has the DNA TGTGCCAGCAGCTTGGTCGGACTTTCACCCCTCCACTTT.

This clonotype occurred many times. J is TRBJ2-1 and V is TRBV11-3; D unresolved. This CDR3 spans 13 amino acids. V lost 4 bases to trimming and J lost 7 bases, with 11 bases between them. Germline loops: CDR1 SGHNT, CDR2 YENEEA. In nucleotides, the CDR3 is TGTGCCAGCAGCTCCAACTCAGGTAATGAGCAGTTCTTC. It codes for CASSSNSGNEQFF.

This clonotype has at least ten counts. The gene calls are TRBV18 and TRBJ2-3; TRBD1 is a possible D gene (6 bases). CDR3 length: 13 amino acids. Germline assignment: CDR1 KGHSH and CDR2 LQKENI. V gave up 5 bases and J gave up 4 bases, with 10 bases separating them. The CDR3, as DNA: TGTGCCAGCTCAGCACAGGGTCCAGATACGCAGTATTTT. Protein sequence: CASSAQGPDTQYF.

This clonotype was recorded at least ten times. The rearrangement links TRBV7-9 to TRBJ2-3, with 15 bases lining up with TRBD2. V shed 2 bases, J shed 2 bases, and the junction held 11 bases outside the gene matches. This CDR3 contains 20 residues. Germline CDR1 SEHNR, CDR2 FQNEAQ (reference sequence). The DNA of the CDR3 is TGTGCCAGCAGCTTAAGTCCCGGACTAGCGGGGGGGCGTATCACAGATACGCAGTATTTT. Translation gives CASSLSPGLAGGRITDTQYF. Combining the CDR3 with reference TRBV7-9 and TRBJ2-3 gives the whole variable domain DTGVSQNPRHKITKRGQNVTFRCDPISEHNRLYWYRQTLGQGPEFLTYFQNEAQLEKSRLLSDRFSAERPKGSFSTLEIQRTEQGDSAMYLCASSLSPGLAGGRITDTQYFGPGTRLTVL.

This clonotype was counted only a few times. The genes are TRBV9 and TRBJ1-1; 8 bases are shared with TRBD1. V was clipped by 6 bases and J by 2 bases; unmatched bases: 6. Germline CDR1 SGDLS, CDR2 YYNGEE. CDR3 size: 14 residues. DNA of the CDR3: TGTGCCAGCACCCAGACAGGGGCTAACACTGAAGCTTTCTTT. Protein sequence: CASTQTGANTEAFF. Supplemented by reference TRBV9 and TRBJ1-1, the full variable domain reads DSGVTQTPKHLITATGQRVTLRCSPRSGDLSVYWYQQSLDQGLQFLIQYYNGEERAKGNILERFSAQQFPDLHSELNLSSLELGDSALYFCASTQTGANTEAFFGQGTRLTVV.

The chain couples TRBV5-1 to TRBJ1-1, with 8 bases matching TRBD1. Germline V CDR1 and CDR2: SGHRS, YFSETQ. V lost 5 bases and J lost 5; bases outside the gene matches: 11. This CDR3 has 15 amino acids. CDR3 DNA: TGCGCCAGCAGGAGTCCAGGGGGCGGAGGTACTGAAGCTTTCTTT. Amino acids: CASRSPGGGGTEAFF.

This clonotype was observed many times. This chain links TRBV2 with TRBJ1-1; the D gene is possibly TRBD1 (6 bases). In germline, CDR1 is SNHLY, CDR2 FYNNEI. Trimming left V 5 bases short and J 11 bases short, with 15 bases between. The CDR3 length is 12 residues. CDR3 region: CASSPGTIGAFF. In nucleotides, the CDR3 is TGTGCCAGCAGTCCCGGGACAATAGGGGCTTTCTTT. The full variable domain, its missing parts supplied by reference TRBV2 and TRBJ1-1, is EPEVTQTPSHQVTQMGQEVILRCVPISNHLYFYWYRQILGQKVEFLVSFYNNEISEKSEIFDDQFSVERPDGSNFTLKIRSTKLEDSAMYFCASSPGTIGAFFGQGTRLTVV.

This clonotype was picked up many times. The chain recombines TRBV5-5 with TRBJ1-1; no clear D gene. The CDR3 consists of 14 residues. Trimming stripped 2 bases from V and 0 bases from J, with 8 bases between. CDR1 SGHKS and CDR2 YYEKEE come from the germline V gene (reference sequence). The CDR3 DNA reads TGTGCCAGCAGCTTCGGCCAGTTGAACACTGAAGCTTTCTTT. It is translated as CASSFGQLNTEAFF.

The DNA for the CDR3 is TGCGCCAGCAGCTTGGCCGTGCAGGGACCAGAAAAACTGTTTTTT. Its protein product is CASSLAVQGPEKLFF. The V gene is TRBV5-1, the J gene TRBJ1-4; D might be TRBD1 (5 bases). With 0 bases removed from V and 8 bases from J, the gap between germline ends came to 14 bases. This CDR3 spans 15 amino acids. Germline V gene sequence: CDR1 SGHRS, CDR2 YFSETQ. Full variable domain (missing parts from reference TRBV5-1 and TRBJ1-4): KAGVTQTPRYLIKTRGQQVTLSCSPISGHRSVSWYQQTPGQGLQFLFEYFSETQRNKGNFPGRFSGRQFSNSRSEMNVSTLELGDSALYLCASSLAVQGPEKLFFGSGTQLSVL.

In this sample, this clonotype turned up a few times. The chain joins TRBV18 to TRBJ2-7, with D tentatively TRBD1 or TRBD2 (5 bases each). Trimming left V 3 bases short and J 3 bases short, with 15 bases between. CDR1 and CDR2 (germline): KGHSH, LQKENI. This CDR3 has 15 amino acids. The CDR3 DNA sequence: TGTGCCAGCTCACCCTCGGGGCTCTCCTACTACGAGCAGTACTTC. Residues: CASSPSGLSYYEQYF.

For this clonotype: The junction shows a germline mismatch at one end, possibly a read error. The rearrangement joins TRBV7-2 to TRBJ1-1; D remains ambiguous. Germline CDR1 SGHTA, CDR2 FQGNSA. This CDR3 is 18 amino acids long. CDR3 loop: CVSSPRVSGSRTDTEAFF. Here the CDR3 DNA reads TGTGTCAGCAGCCCCCGGGTTTCAGGTTCTAGGACGGACACTGAAGCTTTCTTT.

The chain combines TRBV12-3 or TRBV12-4 with TRBJ1-4; D possibly corresponds to TRBD1 (6 bases). The CDR3 runs 14 residues. Trimming cost V 2 bases and J 8 bases, with 12 bases left between them. This CDR3 reads CASSLQGIREKLFF. The CDR3 nucleotides are TGTGCCAGCAGTTTACAGGGGATTAGGGAAAAACTGTTTTTT.

This clonotype was picked up many times. V usage is TRBV5-1 and J usage is TRBJ2-7; 7 nucleotides match TRBD1. Germline values: CDR1 SGHRS, CDR2 YFSETQ. With V trimmed by 4 bases and J by 3 bases, 10 bases remained unmatched. This CDR3 contains 15 residues. The CDR3 region is CASSEEAGTVYEQYF. Here the CDR3 DNA reads TGCGCCAGCAGCGAGGAAGCCGGGACAGTCTACGAGCAGTACTTC.

The CDR3 loop reads CASSGTPGQDNRYF. The CDR3 DNA sequence: TGTGCCAGTTCAGGAACACCGGGACAGGATAACAGGTACTTC. The chain is built from TRBV6-1 and TRBJ2-7; 8 nucleotides match TRBD1. The germline V gene has CDR1 MNHNS and CDR2 SASEGT. The CDR3 totals 14 residues. V shed 9 bases and J 12 bases; nucleotides not matched to a gene: 19.

This clonotype has a count of ten or more. The chain carries TRBV18 and TRBJ1-1; D possibly corresponds to TRBD1 (5 bases). There are 14 residues in the CDR3. Germline CDR1 reads KGHSH; CDR2 reads LQKENI. Trimming took 3 bases from V and 8 from J, leaving 16 bases between them. CDR3 nucleotides: TGTGCCAGCTCACCGGGGGGACGGAAGGCGGAAGCTTTCTTT. The encoded protein is CASSPGGRKAEAFF.